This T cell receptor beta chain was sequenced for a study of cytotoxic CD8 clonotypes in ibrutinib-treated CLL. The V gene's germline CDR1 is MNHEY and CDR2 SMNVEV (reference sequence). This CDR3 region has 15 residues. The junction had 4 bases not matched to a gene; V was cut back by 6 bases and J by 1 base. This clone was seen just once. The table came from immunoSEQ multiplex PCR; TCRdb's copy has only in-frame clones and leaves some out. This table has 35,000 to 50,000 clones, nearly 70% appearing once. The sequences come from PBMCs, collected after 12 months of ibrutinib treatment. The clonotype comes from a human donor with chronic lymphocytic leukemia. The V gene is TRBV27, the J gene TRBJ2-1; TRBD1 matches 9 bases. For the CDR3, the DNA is TGTGCCAGCAGCTCCGACAGGGGGTCCTACAATGAGCAGTTCTTC. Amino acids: CASSSDRGSYNEQFF.